Included here is one TCR beta chain sequence, with context. Per the study methods: Estimation of nucleated cell counts was performed using reference gene primer amplification. Produced via immunoSEQ multiplex PCR; TCRdb's table is partial and in-frame only. From that table come the V and J calls and clone size; the DNA was used to work out D and trimming. Of fewer than 200,000 clones listed, 70% to 90% are singletons. This record comes from a study of blood T cell repertoires in COVID-19. Study-level information: The origin of the acute and convalescent COVID-19 samples was the United States, Italy and Spain. Sources were T cells, B-cell-depleted T cells, or PBMCs; the material itself was cDNA or gDNA.

One Seattle source followed patients from active infection through their disease course. This TCR was recovered from a woman aged 55-75 years with COVID-19, enrolled during active disease. The sequenced sample consisted of peripheral blood.

In DNA, the CDR3 is TGTGCCAGCAGTTACATAAATGAGCAGTTCTTC. It codes for CASSYINEQFF. V usage is TRBV6-2 or TRBV6-3 and J usage is TRBJ2-1; D not certain. Germline CDR1 MNHEY, CDR2 SVGEGT. The CDR3 is 11 amino acids. With 2 bases removed from V and 7 bases from J, the gap between germline ends came to 3 bases.